This T cell receptor (beta chain) was sequenced during a study of cytomegalovirus exposure and HLA in healthy donors (dated by TCRdb to the late 2010s). Regarding the research as a whole: In an earlier analysis of 550 to 750 of the donors, less than 350 Gb of sequence data and some 100 million unique TCR beta sequences from about 179 million T cells were reported. Class I and class II HLA loci were covered by the typing at four-digit resolution. The study was designed to test whether signatures of past pathogen exposure could be identified by cataloging public T cell receptors. A few DR-DQ haplotypes were treated as single units for association and clustering because of strong linkage in the cohort. The study combined high-throughput TCR immunosequencing, statistical association of individual TCRs with disease status, and machine learning to predict cytomegalovirus infection status. An earlier analysis of more than 450 of the donors used high-throughput TCR beta sequencing to judge whether each TCR beta V gene segment behaved as functional or pseudogenic. Donor age, sex, ethnicity and CMV serostatus were collected together with the repertoire data. The number of typed donors differed by locus: about 620-640 for A, B, C, DRB1 and DQB1; 500 to 550 for DQA1; around 580 for DPA1; and about 470 for DPB1. Rather than drawing on any new phenotypic data, the later analysis identified candidate immune exposures from TCR beta sequences and the way those sequences occurred across donors. All discovery cohort repertoires had been generated on a single sequencing platform. A later genetic analysis used genome-wide SNP genotypes for about 60% of the 666 donors, treating that subset as a discovery cohort. Besides the first cohort of 666 subjects, a separate validation cohort made up of 120 different subjects was used. In a later analysis, previously published TCR beta repertoires from fewer than 750 donors were re-analyzed and high-resolution HLA genotyping was added so that TCR occurrence patterns could be studied. Of the approximately 400 genotyped donors, roughly 80% fell in the genetic ancestry cluster associated with self-reported Caucasian donors. Roughly 300 gigabases of sequencing data and around 90 million unique TCR sequences made up an early release that covered nearly 650 HLA-typed donors. Among 300 to 500 genotyped donors of the cohort, an average of around 250,000 unique TCR beta nucleotide sequences was sequenced per donor, of which about 19% were non-productive. The study profiled the T cell repertoires of under 850 subjects by immunosequencing and related them to cytomegalovirus serostatus.

The library came from the immunoSEQ multiplex PCR assay. For the multiplex PCR, a mixture combining 60 forward primers for TCR Vbeta segments and 13 reverse primers for TCR Jbeta segments was used. A multiplex PCR assay on genomic DNA amplified the CDR3 region of rearranged TCR beta genes. The Illumina HiSeq System was used to sequence the amplified TCR beta libraries as 87-base-pair reads. In the authors' own workflow: A later analysis tallied roughly 80 million unique TCR beta chains across the 650 to 750 repertoires, and around 9.9 million of those chains were shared by two or more donors. A nearest-neighbor algorithm error-corrected the raw reads and collapsed the reads into unique sequences, merging closely related sequences to remove PCR and sequencing errors. CDR3 sequences were aligned to IMGT reference sequences to assign V, D and J gene segments. For a sequence to be retained, a match of at least six nucleotides to both a V gene segment and a J gene segment was required. A rearrangement was called productive if the CDR3 had no stop codons and remained in frame with V and J, and every other rearrangement was called non-productive. Following IMGT convention, CDR3 was defined as the stretch from the second conserved V-encoded cysteine up to the conserved J-encoded phenylalanine. Sequences without an unambiguous match to a single V gene segment were excluded from the earlier analysis of approximately 560 of the donors. An earlier analysis of 500 to 700 of the donors classified V segments as functional when productive rearrangements were above 56.7% and as segregating when the standard deviation between donors was above 5%. A statistical classification framework was built for diagnosing cytomegalovirus status from the catalog of TCR beta chain sequences. V and J gene assignment, in a later analysis, came from comparing TCR nucleotide sequences with IMGT/GENE-DB human TR gene sequences. The TCRdist pipeline was used in a later analysis to assign CDR3 sequences and most-parsimonious VDJ recombination scenarios. In a later analysis, every TCR beta chain was defined by the combination of its CDR3 amino acid sequence and its V-gene family, and reads without a unique V-gene family were dropped. To address suspected cross-contamination and a sequencing artifact, a later analysis removed roughly 580 highly shared, low-generation-probability nucleotide sequences. For each public chain, a later analysis derived a clonal expansion index from normalized ranks of inferred template counts within each repertoire. Generation probabilities in a later analysis came from a VDJ recombination model fitted to out-of-frame rearrangements, and those results were checked against IGoR. In a later analysis, TCR-TCR, TCR-HLA and TCR-CMV co-occurrence was scored with hypergeometric tests, and a repertoire-size bias correction was applied to TCR pairs. False discovery rates were estimated in a later analysis by permuting HLA or CMV assignments 20 times. In a later analysis, co-occurring TCRs were grouped using DBSCAN, with TCRdist sequence similarity added in when clustering inside HLA-allele-positive subsets. Co-occurrence clustering excluded repertoires with fewer than 30,000 or more than 120,000 public chains, plus five with anomalous nucleotide sharing. In TCRdb, the immuneACCESS table is reduced to in-frame sequences with V and J assigned. These tables do not hold every clone; where another copy was compared, an unresolved V gene accounts for under half, and the others remain unexplained. The V and J calls and the clone size are those of that table, but D and trimming were determined from the DNA. Recorded for this sample are about 110,000 clones; around 80% of them occurred a single time. The ten largest clonotypes hold approximately 3% of the sample.

V is cut by 5 bases and J by 4 bases, and the space between the germline ends is 11 bases. Taken from the germline V gene (reference sequence), the CDR1 and CDR2 loops are SEHNR and FQNEAQ. The CDR3 spans 13 residues, from the cysteine through the phenylalanine. Only the CDR3 DNA stays, 39 bases, in frame from base 1. Paper-wide results and their limitations: In vitro tests confirmed that a few of the cytomegalovirus-associated TCR beta chains recognize cytomegalovirus antigens. A later analysis found that HLA-associated TCR beta chains were more clonally expanded and had lower generation probabilities than equally common non-associated chains. Linkage disequilibrium might explain the correlated functional status among segregating V segments, but an unknown experimental factor could not be ruled out. Across donors, most TCR sequences were observed very rarely, whereas some public TCRs were present in many individuals. When HLA alleles, especially DR and DQ, strongly co-occurred, attributing TCR associations to individual alleles was difficult. The sequencing pipeline was judged likely to have produced a cluster of highly shared sequence variants as a technical artifact. Because some donors lacked HLA typing at each locus, the association tests relied only on the typed subset. According to a later genetic analysis, donors in an Asian-associated ancestry cluster had fewer N-insertions in productive TCRs than the approximately 700-donor mean. The earlier analysis of 450 to 700 of the donors excluded some 15 rarely observed V segments, including chromosome 9 orphons, because counts were too low. It was suggested by the authors that the approach could potentially be generalized to other disease states and immunological phenotypes. Specific HLA alleles were associated with 15,000 to 20,000 TCR beta sequences at a false discovery rate of 0.05 in a later analysis. A later analysis found that most CMV-associated TCR beta chains appeared HLA-restricted, with HLA associations seemingly driven largely by CMV exposure. A later genetic analysis associated a missense DCLRE1C variant with V-gene and J-gene trimming of TCR beta chains, and an independent cohort replicated the association. A further reported finding was that TCR beta sequences accurately predicted the HLA-A and HLA-B alleles for most subjects in the first cohort. A later analysis found that TCR association rates varied across HLA loci, with DRB1 alleles showing the most associated TCRs and HLA-C alleles the fewest. Immune exposure information for the cohort was limited to CMV serostatus. The cohort was sequenced for TCR beta chains only, and without alpha or paired-chain data the features that could be detected were limited. In an earlier analysis of 587 of the donors, most TCR beta V segments were observed in productive rearrangements about 87% or about 30% of the time, broadly matching IMGT annotations. The classifier was reported to diagnose cytomegalovirus status with high specificity and sensitivity in both the original cohort and the validation cohort. According to a later analysis, parvovirus B19, influenza, CMV and Epstein-Barr virus appeared linked to several top co-occurrence clusters. Some IMGT-functional V segments, including TRBV6-2 and TRBV6-3, could not be told apart with the 87-base-pair reads, so those segments were excluded. Sequencing depth was assumed to be roughly uniform across donors in the presence/absence analyses, though that assumption may not hold. The study gave a list of 150 to 200 TCR beta chains associated with cytomegalovirus.

As for this clone: No cognate antigen has been identified for it. No base quality values were provided; no much bigger clone lies one nucleotide off.

The cohort comprised more than 550 healthy bone marrow donors. All cohort members were sampled while nominally healthy, although unrecorded immune exposures were likely present. The donor tested CMV seropositive and was one of the 289 seropositive cohort members. A peripheral blood sample was provided by each donor, and peripheral blood mononuclear cells were used for TCR beta sequencing. The Qiagen DNeasy Blood Extraction Kit was used to extract genomic DNA from the blood cell samples. The chain was built from TRBV7-9 and TRBJ1-1; matching of 5 bases hints at TRBD1 as the D gene. The receptor was derived from a woman younger than 35 in good health and CMV-seropositive. What was sequenced was PBMCs. The CDR3 is CASSPGWGTEAFF. The sequenced DNA: TGTGCCAGCAGCCCAGGGTGGGGCACTGAAGCTTTCTTT.